Listed below are T cell receptor beta chains from one sample, sequenced in a study of T cells after yellow fever vaccination. TCRdb redid the calling of the 5' RACE reads with MiXCR, one entry per CDR3 protein. Of about 230,000 distinct CDR3 sequences in the sample, 6.5% to 7.5% were seen once. The specimen comprised CD4+ T cells sorted from PBMCs, sampled on the day of the yellow fever booster vaccination. These receptors were obtained from a young man who received the YFV17D yellow fever vaccine. Both conserved end residues are part of each CDR3. A D gene is named only where the DNA matches it firmly. Where a row states a size, it is once, few, many or the class of an expanded clone; other rows omit it.

clone_size,v_call,d_call,j_call,cdr3_aa,cdr3_nt
many,TRBV6-1,-,TRBJ2-7,CASSRNRENYEQYF,TGTGCCAGCAGTCGGAACAGGGAGAACTACGAGCAGTACTTC
many,TRBV20-1,-,TRBJ2-7,CSGTQGYYEQYF,TGCAGTGGTACTCAGGGGTACTACGAGCAGTACTTC
-,TRBV7-2,-,TRBJ2-3,CASSLNTWDTQYF,TGTGCCAGCAGCTTAAACACATGGGATACGCAGTATTTT
-,TRBV7-2,TRBD2,TRBJ2-1,CASSPNPGAGDSFF,TGTGCCAGCAGCCCCAACCCAGGAGCGGGAGATTCGTTCTTC
many,TRBV6-5,-,TRBJ2-7,CASSSTRAPYEQYF,TGTGCCAGCAGCTCGACTCGGGCCCCCTACGAGCAGTACTTC
many,TRBV21-1,-,TRBJ2-1,CASSKALAGSHNEQFF,TGTGCCAGCAGCAAGGCCCTAGCGGGAAGCCACAATGAGCAGTTCTTC
few,TRBV6-2/TRBV6-3,-,TRBJ2-5,CASSYTSGRTQETQYF,TGTGCCAGCAGTTACACAAGCGGGCGTACCCAAGAGACCCAGTACTTC
many,TRBV20-1,-,TRBJ2-7,CSAHPGQSYEQYF,TGCAGTGCTCATCCAGGACAGTCCTACGAGCAGTACTTC
many,TRBV28,TRBD1,TRBJ2-7,CASAPGQSYEQYF,TGTGCCAGCGCCCCGGGACAGTCCTACGAGCAGTACTTC
-,TRBV6-5,TRBD2,TRBJ2-5,CASSWGLAGVKETQYF,TGTGCCAGCAGTTGGGGACTAGCGGGAGTGAAGGAGACCCAGTACTTC
few,TRBV11-3,-,TRBJ2-2,CASSFGSGNTGELFF,TGTGCCAGCAGCTTCGGGTCAGGAAACACCGGGGAGCTGTTTTTT
-,TRBV7-8,-,TRBJ2-7,CASSPGVGNEQYF,TGTGCCAGCAGCCCCGGGGTGGGTAACGAGCAGTACTTC
few,TRBV20-1,-,TRBJ1-1,CSAQVSRQTLF,TGCAGTGCTCAGGTCTCTCGTCAAACGCTCTTT